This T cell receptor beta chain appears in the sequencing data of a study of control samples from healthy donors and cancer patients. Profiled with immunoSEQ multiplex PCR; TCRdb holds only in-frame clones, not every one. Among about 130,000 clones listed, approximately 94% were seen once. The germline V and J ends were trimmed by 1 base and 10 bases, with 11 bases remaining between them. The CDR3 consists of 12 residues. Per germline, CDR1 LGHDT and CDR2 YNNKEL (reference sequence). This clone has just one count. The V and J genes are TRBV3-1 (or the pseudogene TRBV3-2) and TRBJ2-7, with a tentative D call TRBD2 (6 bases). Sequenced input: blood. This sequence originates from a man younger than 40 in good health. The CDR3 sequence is CASSQVGGDQYF. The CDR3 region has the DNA TGTGCCAGCAGCCAAGTCGGAGGGGATCAGTACTTC.